A selection of T cell receptor beta chains follows, all from one sample in a study of response to subunit inactivated influenza vaccine. Via MiXCR, TCRdb re-called the RT-PCR reads, giving one row per CDR3 protein. Of 450,000 to 600,000 distinct CDR3 sequences in the sample, 15% to 20% are singletons; the top ten hold 2.5% to 3.5%. Sequenced here: CD4+ T cells sorted from PBMCs, sampled less than 25 months after vaccination. These TCRs come from a man between 50 and 69 years old who received an inactivated influenza vaccine. Each CDR3 is given with its conserved first and last residue. The D gene is left open where the match is weak. The size of a clone is reported for some rows only, either as once, few or many, or as a class for expanded clones.

clone size	D gene	V gene	J gene	CDR3 DNA	CDR3 protein
few	TRBD1	TRBV20-1	TRBJ2-3	TGCAGTGCGGATGGGTTTACAGGGGGATCCACAGATACGCAGTATTTT	CSADGFTGGSTDTQYF
.	.	TRBV7-9	TRBJ2-7	TGTGCCAGCAGCTTAGCGCGATCGACTTCGCTCGTGGAGCAGTACTTC	CASSLARSTSLVEQYF
few	.	TRBV28	TRBJ2-3	TGTGCCAGCAGTAGCTCCGGACGAAGTTTGAATACGCAGTATTTT	CASSSSGRSLNTQYF
.	.	TRBV27	TRBJ2-7	TGTGCCAGCAGTTTATCGGTTGGATACGAGCAGTACTTC	CASSLSVGYEQYF
.	.	TRBV5-5	TRBJ1-5	TGTGCCAGCAGCCACCAGGTGGGCCGCAATCAGCCCCAGCATTTT	CASSHQVGRNQPQHF
few	.	TRBV6-1	TRBJ2-5	TGTGCCAGCAGCCCGACAGGAATGGGGGAGACCCAGTACTTC	CASSPTGMGETQYF
few	TRBD1	TRBV7-2	TRBJ2-1	TGTGCCAGCACCACTGGCCGGGACAGGTACAATGAGCAGTTCTTC	CASTTGRDRYNEQFF
.	.	TRBV4-3	TRBJ1-5	TGCGCCAGCAGCCAAGAAACAGGTCAGCCCCAGCATTTT	CASSQETGQPQHF
.	TRBD1	TRBV5-1	TRBJ2-7	TGCGCCAGCAGCTTGGGGACAGGGGTTACCGAGCAGTACTTC	CASSLGTGVTEQYF
many	.	TRBV10-2	TRBJ2-7	TGCGCCAGCAGTGACGAGGGGTACGAGCAGTACTTC	CASSDEGYEQYF
.	TRBD1	TRBV28	TRBJ1-4	TGTGCCAGCAGAGGGACAGGGAAGACAACTAATGAAAAACTGTTTTTT	CASRGTGKTTNEKLFF
few	.	TRBV5-1	TRBJ2-2	TGCGCCAGCAGCCGCGACGGGGGCGACACCGGGGAGCTGTTTTTT	CASSRDGGDTGELFF
few	TRBD2	TRBV6-1	TRBJ2-3	TGTGCCAGCAGTCAGGGGACTAGCGGAAAAACGCAGTATTTT	CASSQGTSGKTQYF
.	TRBD1	TRBV7-2	TRBJ2-3	TGTGCCAGCAGTCCACAGGGGGCCGCAGATACGCAGTATTTT	CASSPQGAADTQYF
few	TRBD2	TRBV10-3	TRBJ2-1	TGTGCCATCAGTGAGTCGACTAGCGGGGGGTCCCTGTCCTACAATGAGCAGTTCTTC	CAISESTSGGSLSYNEQFF
few	.	TRBV10-3	TRBJ1-4	TGTGCCACTTCGGGGGGACCTAATGAAAAACTGTTTTTT	CATSGGPNEKLFF
few	.	TRBV10-3	TRBJ1-1	TGTGCCATCAGTGAGCGGCTGGGACTGAACACTGAAGCTTTCTTT	CAISERLGLNTEAFF
.	.	TRBV20-1	TRBJ2-4	TGCGCTGGAAAGGAAATAAGAGGGAAAAACATTCAGTACTTC	CAGKEIRGKNIQYF
few	TRBD1	TRBV4-3	TRBJ1-3	TGCGCCAGCAGCCAAGAGGCGGGGACAGGGGACGATGGTGCCGGAAACACCATATATTTT	CASSQEAGTGDDGAGNTIYF
few	.	TRBV24-1	TRBJ2-1	TGTGCCACCAGTGATCGGACGGACTCTATATACAATGAGCAGTTCTTC	CATSDRTDSIYNEQFF
.	TRBD2	TRBV6-5	TRBJ2-2	TGTGCCAGCAGTTACCCCGGGACTACCGTTAGGGGTACCGGGGAGCTGTTTTTT	CASSYPGTTVRGTGELFF
many	.	TRBV7-2	TRBJ2-1	TGTGCCAGCAGCTTAGCTAGCGTCTACAATGAGCAGTTCTTC	CASSLASVYNEQFF
.	.	TRBV14	TRBJ2-3	TGTGCCAGCAGCCAATTCACGACAGGTCCGCAGTATTTT	CASSQFTTGPQYF
.	.	TRBV18	TRBJ2-2	TGTGCCAGCTCACCGCTGGCCCCGAACACCGGGGAGCTGTTTTTT	CASSPLAPNTGELFF
few	.	TRBV2	TRBJ1-1	TGTGCCAGCAGGGTGGTCGGGGAGGGCACTGAAGCTTTCTTT	CASRVVGEGTEAFF
.	.	TRBV11-2	TRBJ1-2	TGTGCCAGCAGCTTAGATGCGGCACAATACCATGGCTACACCTTC	CASSLDAAQYHGYTF
many	.	TRBV5-1	TRBJ1-1	TGCGCCAGCAGCGAGGACACTGAAGCTTTCTTT	CASSEDTEAFF
.	.	TRBV3-1	TRBJ2-1	TGTGCCAGCAGCCAACTAGCAACCTACAATGAGCAGTTCTTC	CASSQLATYNEQFF
.	.	TRBV28	TRBJ1-2	TGTGCCAGCAGCCCGCCTAGGGGGACCGGTCTTAGCTGTGGCTACACCTTC	CASSPPRGTGLSCGYTF
.	.	TRBV12-3/TRBV12-4	TRBJ1-1	TGTGCCAGCAGTTTTTCAGGGTCGAACACTGAAGCTTTCTTT	CASSFSGSNTEAFF
few	TRBD2	TRBV6-2/TRBV6-3	TRBJ2-1	TGTGCCAGCAGCACACTAGCGGGGCTGATCGATGAGCAGTTCTTC	CASSTLAGLIDEQFF
.	.	TRBV4-1	TRBJ1-2	TGCGCCAGCAGCCCACCGAAGTGGGACTACACCTTC	CASSPPKWDYTF
few	.	TRBV6-1	TRBJ2-3	TGTGCCAGCCAGGACTGGAGCACAGATACGCAGTATTTT	CASQDWSTDTQYF
.	.	TRBV7-9	TRBJ2-5	TGTGCCAGCAGCTTAAGAAGGGGGACACGGGAAGAGACCCAGTACTTC	CASSLRRGTREETQYF
.	TRBD1	TRBV4-2	TRBJ2-7	TGTGCCAGCAGCCAAGAAAGGACAGGGTCCTACGAGCAGTACTTC	CASSQERTGSYEQYF
.	.	TRBV29-1	TRBJ2-3	TGCAGCGTTGAACAGGGTGCGGTAACAGATACGCAGTATTTT	CSVEQGAVTDTQYF
few	TRBD2	TRBV6-1	TRBJ2-1	TGTGCCAGCAGTCGAGCGGGGGATTACAATGAGCAGTTCTTC	CASSRAGDYNEQFF
many	.	TRBV18	TRBJ2-5	TGTGCCAGCTCACCAGGCTACCAAGAGACCCAGTACTTC	CASSPGYQETQYF
.	TRBD2	TRBV20-1	TRBJ2-7	TGCAGTGCTAGAGATGGGGGGTCCGGCGGGAGGAGCTTCTACGAGCAGTACTTC	CSARDGGSGGRSFYEQYF
many	.	TRBV3-1	TRBJ2-1	TGTGCCAGCAGCCAAGATCGAGGGGAGTGGAATGAGCAGTTCTTC	CASSQDRGEWNEQFF
many	TRBD1	TRBV6-2/TRBV6-3	TRBJ2-1	TGTGCCAGCAGTTACCCGATCTATTACAGGGGGCTCAATGAGCAGTTCTTC	CASSYPIYYRGLNEQFF
.	TRBD2	TRBV6-2/TRBV6-3	TRBJ2-1	TGTGCCAGCAGCCCCCCCGGACTAGCGGGGGGCTACAATGAGCAGTTCTTC	CASSPPGLAGGYNEQFF
.	.	TRBV27	TRBJ2-7	TGTGCCAGCAGTTTAATAGAGGCTTCCGAGCAGTACTTC	CASSLIEASEQYF
many	.	TRBV9	TRBJ1-1	TGTGCCAGCAGCGTAGAAGGGAACACTGAAGCTTTCTTT	CASSVEGNTEAFF
.	.	TRBV6-2/TRBV6-3	TRBJ1-5	TGTGCCAGCAGTTACAGGGGCGGGGGCAATCAGCCCCAGCATTTT	CASSYRGGGNQPQHF
many	.	TRBV12-3/TRBV12-4	TRBJ2-2	TGTGCCAGCAAACCTTGGACAGAATACACCGGGGAGCTGTTTTTT	CASKPWTEYTGELFF